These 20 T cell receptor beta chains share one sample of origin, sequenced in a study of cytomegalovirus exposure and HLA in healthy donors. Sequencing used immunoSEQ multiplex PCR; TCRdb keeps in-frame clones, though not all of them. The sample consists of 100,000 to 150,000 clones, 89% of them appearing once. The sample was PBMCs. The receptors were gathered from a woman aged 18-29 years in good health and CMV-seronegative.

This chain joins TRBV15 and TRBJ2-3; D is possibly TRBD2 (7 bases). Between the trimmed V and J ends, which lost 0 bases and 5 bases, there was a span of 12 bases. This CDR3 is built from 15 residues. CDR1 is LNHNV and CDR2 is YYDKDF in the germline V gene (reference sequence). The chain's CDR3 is CATSRDRGAIDTQYF. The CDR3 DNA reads TGTGCCACCAGCAGAGATCGGGGGGCAATAGATACGCAGTATTTT. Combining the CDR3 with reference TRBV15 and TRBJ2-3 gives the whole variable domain DAMVIQNPRYQVTQFGKPVTLSCSQTLNHNVMYWYQQKSSQAPKLLFHYYDKDFNNEADTPDNFQSRRPNTSFCFLDIRSPGLGDTAMYLCATSRDRGAIDTQYFGPGTRLTVL.

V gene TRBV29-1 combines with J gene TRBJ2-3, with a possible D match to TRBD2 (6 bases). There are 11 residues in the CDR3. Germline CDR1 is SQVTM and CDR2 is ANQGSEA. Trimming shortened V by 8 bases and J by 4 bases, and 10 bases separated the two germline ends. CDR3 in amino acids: CSTSGADTQYF. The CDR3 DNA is TGCAGCACTTCGGGAGCAGATACGCAGTATTTT.

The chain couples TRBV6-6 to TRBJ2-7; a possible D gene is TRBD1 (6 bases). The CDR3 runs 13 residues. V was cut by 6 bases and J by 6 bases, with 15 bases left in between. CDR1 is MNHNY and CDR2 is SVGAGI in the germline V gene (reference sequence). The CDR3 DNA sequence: TGTGCCAGCAGAGACAGGAACCCGGCCGAGCAGTACTTC. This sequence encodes CASRDRNPAEQYF.

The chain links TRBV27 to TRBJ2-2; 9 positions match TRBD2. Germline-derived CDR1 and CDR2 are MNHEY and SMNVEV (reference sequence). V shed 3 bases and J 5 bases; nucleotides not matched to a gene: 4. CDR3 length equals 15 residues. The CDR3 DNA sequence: TGTGCCAGCAGTTTCGGAGCGGGAGGAACCGGGGAGCTGTTTTTT. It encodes CASSFGAGGTGELFF.

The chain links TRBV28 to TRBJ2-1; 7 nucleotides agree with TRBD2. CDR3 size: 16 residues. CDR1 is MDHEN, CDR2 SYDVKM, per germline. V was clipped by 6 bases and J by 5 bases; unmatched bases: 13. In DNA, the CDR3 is TGTGCCAGCAGAAAACACGGACTAGTAACGAACAATGAGCAGTTCTTC. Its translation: CASRKHGLVTNNEQFF.

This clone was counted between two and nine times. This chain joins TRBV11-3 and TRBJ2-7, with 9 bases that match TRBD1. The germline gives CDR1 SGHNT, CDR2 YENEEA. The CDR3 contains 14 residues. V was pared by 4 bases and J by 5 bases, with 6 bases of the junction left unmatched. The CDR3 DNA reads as TGTGCCAGCAGCTCCCTAGGACAGGGGAACGAGCAGTACTTC. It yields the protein CASSSLGQGNEQYF.

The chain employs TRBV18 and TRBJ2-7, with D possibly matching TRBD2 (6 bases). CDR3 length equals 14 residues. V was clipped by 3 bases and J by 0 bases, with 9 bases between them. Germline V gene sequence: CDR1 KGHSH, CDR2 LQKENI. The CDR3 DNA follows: TGTGCCAGCTCACCGATCGGGAGCTCCTACGAGCAGTACGTC. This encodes CASSPIGSSYEQYV.

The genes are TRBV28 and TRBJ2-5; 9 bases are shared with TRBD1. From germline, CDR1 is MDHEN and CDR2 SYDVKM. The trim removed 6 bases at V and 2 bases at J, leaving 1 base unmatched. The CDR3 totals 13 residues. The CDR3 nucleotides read TGTGCCAGCAGGGGACAGGGACAAGAGACCCAGTACTTC. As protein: CASRGQGQETQYF.

The DNA of the CDR3 is TGTGCCAGCAGCTTTACCGGGACAGACATGAACACTGAAGCTTTCTTT. It encodes CASSFTGTDMNTEAFF. The chain uses TRBV11-3 and TRBJ1-1; TRBD1 aligns across 7 bases. Per the germline V gene, CDR1 is SGHNT and CDR2 is YENEEA. This CDR3 has 16 residues. Germline trimming cut 3 bases from V and 0 bases from J; bases unmatched to any gene: 7. The full variable domain, completed using reference TRBV11-3 and TRBJ1-1, is EAGVVQSPRYKIIEKKQPVAFWCNPISGHNTLYWYLQNLGQGPELLIRYENEEAVDDSQLPKDRFSAERLKGVDSTLKIQPAELGDSAVYLCASSFTGTDMNTEAFFGQGTRLTVV.

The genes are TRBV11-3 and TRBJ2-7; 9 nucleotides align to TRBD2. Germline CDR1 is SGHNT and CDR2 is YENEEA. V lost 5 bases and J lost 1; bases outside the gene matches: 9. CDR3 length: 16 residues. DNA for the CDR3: TGTGCCAGCAGCCTAGGAGGGACTAGCAGTTCCTACGAGCAGTACTTC. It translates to CASSLGGTSSSYEQYF.

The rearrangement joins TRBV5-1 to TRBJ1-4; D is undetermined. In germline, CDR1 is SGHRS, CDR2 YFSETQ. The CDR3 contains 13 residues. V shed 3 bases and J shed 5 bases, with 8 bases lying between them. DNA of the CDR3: TGCGCCAGCAGCTGGACGGGAAATGAAAAACTGTTTTTT. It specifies CASSWTGNEKLFF.

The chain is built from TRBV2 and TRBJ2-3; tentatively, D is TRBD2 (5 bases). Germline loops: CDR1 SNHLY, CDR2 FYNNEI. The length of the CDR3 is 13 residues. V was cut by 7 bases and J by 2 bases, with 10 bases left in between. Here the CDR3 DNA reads TGTGCCAGCACTAGCTCCCACACAGATACGCAGTATTTT. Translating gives CASTSSHTDTQYF.

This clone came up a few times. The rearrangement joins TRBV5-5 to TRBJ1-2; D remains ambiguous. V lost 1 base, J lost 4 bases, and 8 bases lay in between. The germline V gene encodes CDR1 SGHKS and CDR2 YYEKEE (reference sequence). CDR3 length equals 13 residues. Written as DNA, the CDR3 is TGTGCCAGCAGCTTGTATTACGGCTATGGCTACACCTTC. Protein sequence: CASSLYYGYGYTF. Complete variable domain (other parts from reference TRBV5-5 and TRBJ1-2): DAGVTQSPTHLIKTRGQQVTLRCSPISGHKSVSWYQQVLGQGPQFIFQYYEKEERGRGNFPDRFSARQFPNYSSELNVNALLLGDSALYLCASSLYYGYGYTFGSGTRLTVV.

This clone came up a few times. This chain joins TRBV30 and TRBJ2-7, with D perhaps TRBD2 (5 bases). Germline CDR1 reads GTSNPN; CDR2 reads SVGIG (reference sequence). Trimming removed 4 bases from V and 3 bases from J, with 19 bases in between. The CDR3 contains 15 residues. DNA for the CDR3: TGTGCCTGGACCCTCAGCGGAACCTATAACTACGAGCAGTACTTC. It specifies CAWTLSGTYNYEQYF. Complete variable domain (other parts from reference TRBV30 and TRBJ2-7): SQTIHQWPATLVQPVGSPLSLECTVEGTSNPNLYWYRQAAGRGLQLLFYSVGIGQISSEVPQNLSASRPQDRQFILSSKKLLLSDSGFYLCAWTLSGTYNYEQYFGPGTRLTVT.

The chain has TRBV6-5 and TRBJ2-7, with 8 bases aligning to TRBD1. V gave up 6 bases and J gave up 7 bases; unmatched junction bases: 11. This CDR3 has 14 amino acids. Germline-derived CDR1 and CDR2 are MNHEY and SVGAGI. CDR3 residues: CASSPLQGGGEQYF. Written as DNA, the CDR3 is TGTGCCAGCAGCCCTCTACAGGGGGGTGGAGAGCAGTACTTC.

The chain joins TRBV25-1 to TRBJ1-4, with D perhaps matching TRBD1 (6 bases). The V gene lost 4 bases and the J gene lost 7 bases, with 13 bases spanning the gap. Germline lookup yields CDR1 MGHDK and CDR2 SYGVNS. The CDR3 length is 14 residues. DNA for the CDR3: TGTGCCAGCAGTGCGGCAGGGGCGAGTGAAAAACTGTTTTTT. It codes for CASSAAGASEKLFF.

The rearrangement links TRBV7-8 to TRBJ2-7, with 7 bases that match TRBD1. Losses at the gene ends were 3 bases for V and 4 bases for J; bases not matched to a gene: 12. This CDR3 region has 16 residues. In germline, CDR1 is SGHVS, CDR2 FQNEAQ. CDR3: CASSLQGQTKGYEQYF. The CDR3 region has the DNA TGTGCCAGCAGCTTGCAGGGACAGACGAAAGGGTACGAGCAGTACTTC.

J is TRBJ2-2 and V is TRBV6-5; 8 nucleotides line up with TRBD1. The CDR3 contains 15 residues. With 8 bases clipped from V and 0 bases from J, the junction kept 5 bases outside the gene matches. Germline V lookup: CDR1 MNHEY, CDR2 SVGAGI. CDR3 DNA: TGTGCCAGCCAGACGGACAGGGCGAACACCGGGGAGCTGTTTTTT. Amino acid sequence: CASQTDRANTGELFF.

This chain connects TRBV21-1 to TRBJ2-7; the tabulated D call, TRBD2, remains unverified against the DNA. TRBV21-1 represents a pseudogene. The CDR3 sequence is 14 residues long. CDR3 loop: CASTLAANSYEQYF. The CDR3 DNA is TGTGCCAGCACCCTAGCGGCAAACTCCTACGAGCAGTACTTC.

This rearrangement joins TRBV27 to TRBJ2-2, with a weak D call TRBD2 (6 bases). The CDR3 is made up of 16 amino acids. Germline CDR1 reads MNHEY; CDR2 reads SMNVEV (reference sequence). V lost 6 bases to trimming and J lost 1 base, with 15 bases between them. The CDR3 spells CASRFLGLENTGELFF. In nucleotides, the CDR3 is TGTGCCAGCAGATTCCTGGGACTGGAGAACACCGGGGAGCTGTTTTTT.